This T cell receptor beta chain was recorded in a study of blood T cells in healthy people across ages. For this clonotype: The antigen remains unidentified.

Together with a sample-barcoded 5' primer, a J-beta primer mix was included in a second PCR lasting about 7 to 11 cycles. Each cDNA molecule carried a tag from a template-switch adaptor that contained 12 random nucleotides. TCRdb recomputed calls from the 5' RACE reads with MiXCR, one row per CDR3 protein. The table shows hundreds of thousands of distinct CDR3 sequences, with roughly 50% occurring only once. Study conclusions and caveats: CMV status of donors was unknown, possibly confounding expanded clonotype changes.

This CDR3 comprises 15 residues. The trim removed 5 bases at V and 8 bases at J, leaving 8 bases unmatched. Sample: blood. The clonotype originates from a man at least 80 years old in good health. The rearrangement joins TRBV12-3 or TRBV12-4 to TRBJ2-1, with 11 bases identical to TRBD2. The CDR3 nucleotides are TGTGCCAGCAGTGATGGGACTAGCGGAATGTATGAGCAGTTCTTC. This sequence encodes CASSDGTSGMYEQFF.